This T cell receptor beta chain came from a study of early T cells in non-severe SARS-CoV-2 infection. The V gene end was trimmed by 2 bases and the J gene end by 3 bases; junction bases not matched to a gene: 11. The CDR3 is made up of 16 amino acids. CDR1 DFQATT and CDR2 SNEGSKA come from the germline V gene (reference sequence). Attachment of unique molecular identifiers was made to individual cDNA molecules. TCRdb re-analysed the 5' RACE reads in MiXCR, keeping a single row per CDR3 protein. The sample has roughly 110,000 distinct CDR3 sequences; around 10% are singletons. The clonotype was recovered from an adult who was a healthcare worker with PCR-confirmed SARS-CoV-2 infection or an uninfected control (not recorded which). Material for sequencing was whole blood. The V gene is TRBV20-1, the J gene TRBJ1-1; TRBD1 matches at 8 bases. CDR3 in amino acids: CSARRDRGTSDTEAFF. The CDR3 nucleotides read TGCAGTGCTAGACGCGACAGGGGAACGTCGGACACTGAAGCTTTCTTT.